This TCR beta chain derives from a study of T cells in Graves' hyperthyroidism and ophthalmopathy. Ten or more counts support this clonotype. The CDR3 regions of TCR beta were amplified from RNA transcripts. The TCR CDR3 first-round RT-PCR relied on the HTBI primer set. TCRdb re-derived calls from the multiplex PCR reads in MiXCR, one entry per CDR3 protein. The sample records about 620,000 distinct CDR3 sequences, 15% to 20% being singletons. The CDR3 spans 15 residues. CDR1 and CDR2 (germline): SGDLS, YYNGEE. The junction had 1 base not matched to a gene; V was cut back by 2 bases and J by 2 bases. Lactation, pregnancy, other autoimmune disease or uncontrolled infection led to exclusion of patients.

Sample: blood. The genes are TRBV9 and TRBJ2-1; 10 nucleotides match TRBD2. The clonotype comes from a woman in her thirties with Graves' hyperthyroidism. This chain's CDR3 is CASSVGLAAYNEQFF. The CDR3 coding sequence is TGTGCCAGCAGCGTCGGACTAGCGGCCTACAATGAGCAGTTCTTC. Combining the CDR3 with reference TRBV9 and TRBJ2-1 gives the whole variable domain DSGVTQTPKHLITATGQRVTLRCSPRSGDLSVYWYQQSLDQGLQFLIQYYNGEERAKGNILERFSAQQFPDLHSELNLSSLELGDSALYFCASSVGLAAYNEQFFGPGTRLTVL.